These T cell receptor beta chains were read from a single sample in a study of T cells in Graves' hyperthyroidism and ophthalmopathy. TCRdb used MiXCR to reprocess the multiplex PCR reads, holding one entry per CDR3 protein. The sample contains 300,000 to 450,000 distinct CDR3 sequences, around 25% of which appear only once. Sequenced: blood. These receptors came from a man in his forties or fifties with Graves' hyperthyroidism. The CDR3 runs from the conserved cysteine through the conserved F or W.

v_gene	CDR3aa
TRBV12-3/TRBV12-4	CASSLGRRAETQYF
TRBV9	CASSDRDRGDEQYF
TRBV9	CASSVPSTGNTEAFF
TRBV11-2	CASSLKATSDNEQFF
TRBV20-1	CSARETNQETQYF
TRBV6-1	CASTFGGTNYEQYF
TRBV7-9	CASSLPSGGRQGALALAFF
TRBV6-1	CASSYTGNTEAFF
TRBV30	CAGQTGTGNTIYF
TRBV29-1	CSVALSDEQYF
TRBV29-1	CSVVRPPTGELFF
TRBV6-2/TRBV6-3	CASSDRQGRGNQPQHF
TRBV5-1	CASSLVLAGAYNEQFF
TRBV20-1	CSARLTGAKNIQYF
TRBV20-1	CSATRTSAETQYF
TRBV13	CASSYRQDYEQYF
TRBV11-3	CASSLNRADGETQYF
TRBV7-6	CASSLRVRETQYF
TRBV2	CASREVTSENEQFF
TRBV2	CASSASQDYGYTF
TRBV15	CATSRDRGDYEQYF
TRBV5-1	CASSKQNPSGANVLTF
TRBV5-5	CASSWVGGKDEQYF
TRBV3-1	CASSQGQGARYGYTF
TRBV10-3	CAISAQKAYEQYF
TRBV27	CASSPRDSLVDEQYF
TRBV5-1	CASSQGLAYYNEQFF
TRBV19	CASSIRGGSNTGELFF
TRBV19	CASSTVSQVVDEQFF
TRBV29-1	CSVANGVPNEPQHF
TRBV7-8	CASRDGETQYF
TRBV25-1	CASSRAGGNYNEQFF
TRBV5-4	CASSAMTSVTQETQYF
TRBV12-3/TRBV12-4	CATGELATHEQYF
TRBV2	CASSGAEETQYF
TRBV30	CAWERGNEKLFF
TRBV27	CASSFRTGGSPLHF
TRBV6-8	CASSYDQGRFDGYTF
TRBV11-3	CASSRVSTEAFF
TRBV27	CASSLRGLAGGSDTQYF
TRBV2	CASSENRVRETQYF
TRBV29-1	CSTSPAGGPGEQFF
TRBV7-9	CASSPTGDDGYTF
TRBV20-1	CSFFSGSGGTDTQYF
TRBV7-9	CASSLGTSGNNEQFF
TRBV25-1	CASSGFGQGVQETQYF